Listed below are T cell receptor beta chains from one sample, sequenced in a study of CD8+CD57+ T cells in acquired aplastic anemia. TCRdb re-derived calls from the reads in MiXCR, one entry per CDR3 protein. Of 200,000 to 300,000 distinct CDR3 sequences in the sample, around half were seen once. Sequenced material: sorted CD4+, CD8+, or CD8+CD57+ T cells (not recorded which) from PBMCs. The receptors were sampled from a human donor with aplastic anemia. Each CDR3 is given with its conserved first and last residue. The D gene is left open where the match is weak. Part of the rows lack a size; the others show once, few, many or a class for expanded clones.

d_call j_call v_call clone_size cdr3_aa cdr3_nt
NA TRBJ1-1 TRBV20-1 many CSARKGPSLMNTEAFF TGCAGTGCTAGGAAAGGACCCAGCCTTATGAACACTGAAGCTTTCTTT
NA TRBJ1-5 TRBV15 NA CATSRYFPAQHF TGTGCCACCAGCAGATACTTCCCGGCCCAGCATTTT
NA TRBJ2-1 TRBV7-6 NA CASSLGQGWDEQFF TGTGCCAGCAGCCTAGGGCAGGGGTGGGATGAGCAGTTCTTC
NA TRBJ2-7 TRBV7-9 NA CASSLEGPPVEQYF TGTGCCAGCAGCCTAGAGGGTCCTCCGGTCGAGCAGTACTTC
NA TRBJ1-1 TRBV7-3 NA CASSSSGTREAFF TGTGCCAGCAGCTCTAGCGGGACCCGTGAAGCTTTCTTT
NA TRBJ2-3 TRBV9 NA CASSVSPDTQYF TGTGCCAGCAGCGTTTCCCCAGATACGCAGTATTTT
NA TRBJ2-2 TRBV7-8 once CASSLVGVGELFF TGTGCCAGCAGCTTAGTTGGGGTCGGGGAGCTGTTTTTT
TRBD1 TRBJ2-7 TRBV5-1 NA CASSLMNRGTNEQYF TGCGCCAGCAGCTTGATGAACAGGGGAACGAACGAGCAGTACTTC
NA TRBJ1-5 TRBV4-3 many CASSLNSDSNQPQHF TGCGCCAGCAGCCTTAATTCTGACAGCAATCAGCCCCAGCATTTT
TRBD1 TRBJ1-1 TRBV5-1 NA CASSRQGLDTEAFF TGCGCCAGCAGCAGACAGGGGCTAGACACTGAAGCTTTCTTT
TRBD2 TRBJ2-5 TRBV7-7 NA CASRFLGLAGKGETQYF TGTGCCAGCAGATTTCTGGGACTAGCGGGAAAGGGAGAGACCCAGTACTTC
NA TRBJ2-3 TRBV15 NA CATSSLAAEGREYF TGTGCCACCAGCAGCTTAGCTGCCGAGGGGCGGGAGTATTTT
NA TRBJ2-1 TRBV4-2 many CASSQRSVNEQFF TGTGCCAGCAGCCAAAGAAGCGTCAATGAGCAGTTCTTC
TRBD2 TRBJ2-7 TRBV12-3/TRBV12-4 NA CASSRRRGNEQYF TGTGCCAGCAGTCGGCGGCGGGGGAACGAGCAGTACTTC
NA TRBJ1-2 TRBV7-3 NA CASSLAPFNYGYTF TGTGCCAGCAGCTTAGCCCCATTTAACTATGGCTACACCTTC
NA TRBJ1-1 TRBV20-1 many CSARKGILNTEAFF TGCAGTGCTAGAAAGGGCATATTGAACACTGAAGCTTTCTTT
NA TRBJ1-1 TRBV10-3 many CATRGANTEAFF TGTGCCACAAGGGGTGCGAACACTGAAGCTTTCTTT